The sequence of this T cell receptor (beta chain) was determined in a study of blood T cell repertoires in COVID-19. Whole-study context: T cells, B-cell-depleted T cells, or PBMCs supplied cDNA or gDNA.

Germline lookup yields CDR1 LGHNT and CDR2 FRNRAP. CDR3 size: 13 residues. The germline V and J ends were trimmed by 5 bases and 1 base, with 8 bases remaining between them. TCRdb's copy holds only in-frame clones and misses some; the assay was immunoSEQ multiplex PCR. The data contain approximately 19,000 clones, approximately 93% of them singletons. The rearrangement joins TRBV12-5 to TRBJ1-1; D uncertain. The sequenced sample was peripheral blood. The sequence derives from a human donor in a cohort sampled during active COVID-19. The CDR3, as DNA: TGTGCTAGTGGTCCAACAGCGAACACTGAAGCTTTCTTT. It is translated as CASGPTANTEAFF.